This T cell receptor beta chain was recovered during a study of cytomegalovirus exposure and HLA in healthy donors. The sample holds a few counts of this clone. PCR employed 60 Vbeta and 13 Jbeta primers. The table came from immunoSEQ multiplex PCR; TCRdb's copy has only in-frame clones and leaves some out. The sample holds about 150,000 clones, roughly a tenth seen once. The germline CDR1 and CDR2 sequences are SEHNR and FQNEAQ (reference sequence). The ends lost 4 bases at V and 8 bases at J; junction bases unmatched: 10. CDR3 length: 16 residues. The receptor comes from a male donor in good health and CMV-seronegative. The chain carries TRBV7-9 and TRBJ1-4, with 10 bases that match TRBD1. Sample: PBMCs. The CDR3 here is CASSSQGTGVEEKLFF. As DNA, the CDR3 is TGTGCCAGCAGCTCCCAAGGGACAGGGGTAGAAGAAAAACTGTTTTTT. The complete variable domain, with remaining parts taken from reference TRBV7-9 and TRBJ1-4, reads DTGVSQNPRHKITKRGQNVTFRCDPISEHNRLYWYRQTLGQGPEFLTYFQNEAQLEKSRLLSDRFSAERPKGSFSTLEIQRTEQGDSAMYLCASSSQGTGVEEKLFFGSGTQLSVL.